A selection of T cell receptor beta chains follows, all from one sample in a study of pediatric ulcerative colitis. The repertoire was sequenced with immunoSEQ multiplex PCR; TCRdb's copy has only in-frame clones and lacks some. The top ten hold roughly 1.5% of the sample, which has tens of thousands of clones, around 86% seen once. Sequences were obtained from blood. Source of these receptors: a boy younger than 18 who was a control in a study of pediatric ulcerative colitis. Both conserved end residues are part of each CDR3. A D gene is named only where the DNA matches it firmly. The size field is filled for only some rows; it gives once, few, many or a size class.

V gene	J gene	clone size	CDR3 length	D gene	CDR3 DNA	CDR3 protein
TRBV27	TRBJ1-3	NA	15	TRBD1	TGTGCCAGCAGTTTATCAGGGACAGCTGGAAACACCATATATTTT	CASSLSGTAGNTIYF
TRBV2	TRBJ2-7	NA	15	NA	TGTGCCAGCAGTGAGATGCCTAGCCCAGCCTACGAGCAGTACTTC	CASSEMPSPAYEQYF
TRBV10-3	TRBJ1-2	NA	16	NA	TGTGCCATCAGTGGCCCAAAAGCAGGGGCAAACTATGGCTACACCTTC	CAISGPKAGANYGYTF
TRBV18	TRBJ2-6	NA	19	TRBD1	TGTGCCAGCTCACCTCTGAGTGACAGGGTGAACTCTGGGGCCAACGTCCTGACTTTC	CASSPLSDRVNSGANVLTF
TRBV6-6	TRBJ2-2	NA	15	TRBD1	TGTGCCAGCAGCCCGGGACAGGTGGCAATCGGGGAGCTGTTTTTT	CASSPGQVAIGELFF
TRBV5-1	TRBJ2-2	NA	15	NA	TGCGCCAGCAGCTCACGGATATTAGTACCCGGGGAGCTGTTTTTT	CASSSRILVPGELFF
TRBV7-9	TRBJ1-5	few	17	TRBD1	TGTGCCAGCAGCCCGACGACAGGGACGGAAGGCAATCAGCCCCAGCATTTT	CASSPTTGTEGNQPQHF
TRBV7-9	TRBJ2-7	NA	16	NA	TGTGCCAGCAGCGTGGCTAAGGGCGGCCCCAACTACGAGCAGTACTTC	CASSVAKGGPNYEQYF
TRBV28	TRBJ1-5	NA	14	TRBD1	TGTGCCACAACGGGACAGGGGCTTAATCAGCCCCAGCATTTT	CATTGQGLNQPQHF
TRBV4-1	TRBJ2-1	NA	18	NA	TGCGCCAGCAGCCAAGTAGTTATCCCCCTGGGCTCCTACAATGAGCAGTTCTTC	CASSQVVIPLGSYNEQFF
TRBV4-1	TRBJ1-5	NA	15	NA	TGCGCCAGCAGCTTACAGGGTAGTCGTAATCAGCCCCAGCATTTT	CASSLQGSRNQPQHF
TRBV7-3	TRBJ1-1	NA	13	NA	TGTGCCAGCAGCTTAATGCAGAACACTGAAGCTTTCTTT	CASSLMQNTEAFF
TRBV27	TRBJ2-7	NA	15	NA	TGTGCCAGCAGTTTAATCGCGGGAAAGTTCTACGAGCAGTACTTC	CASSLIAGKFYEQYF
TRBV7-9	TRBJ1-5	few	14	NA	TGTGCCAGCAGCTTACAGGGCACCAATCAGCCCCAGCATTTT	CASSLQGTNQPQHF
TRBV9	TRBJ2-5	NA	17	NA	TGTGCCAGCAGCGTAGGGCTCCTAGCGAGCGTAATCGAGACCCAGTACTTC	CASSVGLLASVIETQYF
TRBV15	TRBJ2-7	NA	16	TRBD2	TGTGCCACCAGCAGTTTTAGGGCGGGGGTGGCCTACGAGCAGTACTTC	CATSSFRAGVAYEQYF
TRBV5-4	TRBJ2-2	NA	16	TRBD2	TGTGCCAGCAGCACGCGGACTAGCGGTTCTACCGGGGAGCTGTTTTTT	CASSTRTSGSTGELFF
TRBV13	TRBJ1-3	NA	14	NA	TGTGCCAGCAGCTTACCGACAGAAGAAAACACCATATATTTT	CASSLPTEENTIYF
TRBV19	TRBJ2-7	NA	13	NA	TGTGCCAGTAGTATAGTGCCCGGGGGCGAGCAGTACTTC	CASSIVPGGEQYF
TRBV19	TRBJ1-1	NA	19	TRBD1	TGTGCCAGTAGTATAACATCCTGGGGGACAGGGGTCGGGAGCACTGAAGCTTTCTTT	CASSITSWGTGVGSTEAFF
TRBV19	TRBJ1-4	NA	15	TRBD1	TGTGCCAGTAGTGGGACAGGGAACCCTAATGAAAAACTGTTTTTT	CASSGTGNPNEKLFF
TRBV2	TRBJ1-1	NA	13	NA	TGTGCCAGCCGAGGATTGGAGAACACTGAAGCTTTCTTT	CASRGLENTEAFF
TRBV18	TRBJ1-1	NA	11	NA	TGTGCCAGCTCAGGGTCCACTGAAGCTTTCTTT	CASSGSTEAFF
TRBV6-5	TRBJ2-7	NA	15	TRBD2	TGTGCCAGCAGTTACCGGACTAGCGGGGTGGGCGAGCAGTACTTC	CASSYRTSGVGEQYF
TRBV5-8	TRBJ2-3	NA	14	NA	TGTGCCAGCAGCTCGTCCGGCCGGACAGATACGCAGTATTTT	CASSSSGRTDTQYF
TRBV19	TRBJ2-7	NA	14	TRBD2	TGTGCCAGTAGTCCGGGACTAGCGGGAGTCGAGCAGTACTTC	CASSPGLAGVEQYF
TRBV5-1	TRBJ2-3	NA	15	NA	TGCGCCAGCAGGATTCAAGGACTTAACACAGATACGCAGTATTTT	CASRIQGLNTDTQYF
TRBV2	TRBJ1-1	NA	12	NA	TGTGCCAGCAGTGTACTCTCGACTGAAGCTTTCTTT	CASSVLSTEAFF
TRBV4-1	TRBJ2-7	once	15	TRBD2	TGCGCCAGCAGCCAACCTAGCGGGGGCGTTTACGAGCAGTACTTC	CASSQPSGGVYEQYF
TRBV5-1	TRBJ2-7	NA	14	NA	TGCGCCAGCAGCTTGTTTGGACCAAACTACGAGCAGTACTTC	CASSLFGPNYEQYF
TRBV29-1	TRBJ2-1	NA	14	NA	TGCAGCGTCGAAAGAAATCCAAGCGGGTATGAGCAGTTCTTC	CSVERNPSGYEQFF
TRBV4-2	TRBJ2-3	few	17	TRBD2	TGTGCCAGCAGCCAGAATCTACTAGCGGGGCTCACAGATACGCAGTATTTT	CASSQNLLAGLTDTQYF
TRBV6-4	TRBJ1-1	NA	18	TRBD1	TGTGCCAGCAGTGAGGGGGGAGGACAGGGGGCCATGAACACTGAAGCTTTCTTT	CASSEGGGQGAMNTEAFF
TRBV6-1	TRBJ2-5	NA	13	TRBD1	TGTGCCAGCAATCAGGGGGCGGAGGAGACCCAGTACTTC	CASNQGAEETQYF
TRBV4-1	TRBJ1-3	NA	17	NA	TGCGCCAGCAGCCAAGATTACAGATTTAGCTCTGGAAACACCATATATTTT	CASSQDYRFSSGNTIYF
TRBV18	TRBJ2-7	NA	15	NA	TGTGCCAGCTCACCGGGGCCCGAACGGTCCTACGAGCAGTACTTC	CASSPGPERSYEQYF
TRBV27	TRBJ1-3	NA	18	NA	TGTGCCAGCAGTTTATCCTCGCCTTACATGCTCTCTGGAAACACCATATATTTT	CASSLSSPYMLSGNTIYF
TRBV4-1	TRBJ2-4	NA	15	NA	TGCGCCAGCAGCCGAGTTGTCTCCAGGGTGAACATTCAGTACTTC	CASSRVVSRVNIQYF
TRBV2	TRBJ1-2	NA	12	NA	TGTGCCAGCAGTGGACAGGCGCGGGGCTACACCTTC	CASSGQARGYTF
TRBV13	TRBJ2-7	NA	15	NA	TGTGCCAGCAGCTCACCCGGGAATGGGCCCTACGAGCAGTACTTC	CASSSPGNGPYEQYF
TRBV4-1	TRBJ1-4	NA	15	NA	TGCGCCAGCAGCCAAGATCCTGCGGGGTACGAAAAACTGTTTTTT	CASSQDPAGYEKLFF
TRBV7-3	TRBJ2-3	NA	12	NA	TGTGCCAGCAGCTTGCTTGGAGATACGCAGTATTTT	CASSLLGDTQYF
TRBV10-3	TRBJ2-3	NA	15	TRBD1	TGTGCCATCAGTGACGACAGGGGACGCACAGATACGCAGTATTTT	CAISDDRGRTDTQYF
TRBV6-5	TRBJ1-1	few	13	TRBD1	TGTGCCAGCAGTTTGGGTCAGGGGGTTCGAGCTTTCTTT	CASSLGQGVRAFF
TRBV4-1	TRBJ2-7	once	15	TRBD2	TGCGCCAGCAGCCATTTCGGGACTAGCGGCTACGAGCAGTACTTC	CASSHFGTSGYEQYF
TRBV9	TRBJ2-7	NA	14	TRBD2	TGTGCCAGCAGTGATGGACTAGGGCGAATGGGGCAGTACTTC	CASSDGLGRMGQYF
TRBV5-6	TRBJ1-2	NA	16	NA	TGTGCCAGCAGCTTGGTCTCCGTGACAGGAGAAAATGGCTACACCTTC	CASSLVSVTGENGYTF
TRBV5-4	TRBJ2-3	NA	16	TRBD2	TGTGCCAGCAGCCCAGCGGGGGGGCTATTGGTAGATACGCAGTATTTT	CASSPAGGLLVDTQYF
TRBV4-2	TRBJ2-1	NA	16	TRBD2	TGTGCCAGCAGCCAAGATGGGGCGGGAGATTACAATGAGCAGTTCTTC	CASSQDGAGDYNEQFF
TRBV29-1	TRBJ2-7	NA	13	NA	TGCAGCGTTTGGCTAGCCGATCGTTACGAGCAGTACTTC	CSVWLADRYEQYF
TRBV13	TRBJ2-7	NA	15	NA	TGTGCCAGCAGCTCCAAGGGGACCCCACCCTACGAGCAGTACTTC	CASSSKGTPPYEQYF
TRBV30	TRBJ1-5	NA	15	NA	TGTGCCTGGAGTGTACATCGAGATAGCAATCAGCCCCAGCATTTT	CAWSVHRDSNQPQHF
TRBV11-2	TRBJ2-7	NA	14	NA	TGTGCCAGCAGACCCCCGGGACGGGGAGTCGAGCAGTACTTC	CASRPPGRGVEQYF
TRBV7-3	TRBJ1-1	NA	14	NA	TGTGCCAGCAGCTTAACAGGGGAAGCCACTGAAGCTTTCTTT	CASSLTGEATEAFF